The TCR beta chain described here comes from a study of T cell responses to AZD1222 COVID-19 vaccine. The protocol was immunoSEQ multiplex PCR, while the TCRdb copy is restricted to in-frame clones and leaves out a portion. The table lists 150,000 or so clones, 90% to 95% of them singletons. This clone appeared a few times. This clonotype was obtained from an adult in good health. The specimen comprised peripheral blood, sampled on day 0 of AZD1222 vaccination.

This CDR3 is CASSPSGAQGEKLFF. In DNA, the CDR3 is TGTGCCAGCTCACCCTCCGGGGCCCAGGGTGAAAAACTGTTTTTT. The V gene is TRBV18, the J gene TRBJ1-4, with a weak D call TRBD1 (5 bases). Germline V gene data show CDR1 as KGHSH and CDR2 as LQKENI. The CDR3 spans 15 residues. V lost 3 bases to trimming and J lost 7 bases, with 15 bases between them.